This is a list of T cell receptor beta chains from one sample in a study of siplizumab effects on memory and regulatory T cells. Assay used: immunoSEQ multiplex PCR; TCRdb lists only in-frame clones, some missing. The sample comprises about 97,000 clones, around nine tenths of which are singletons, and about 11% rests with the top ten. The sample consisted of non-Treg CD4+ T cells sorted from blood. The receptors come from a human donor in good health. Both conserved end residues are part of each CDR3. D genes are given only for firm matches. Rows may omit the clone size; those that give it use once, few, many or a size class.

TRBJ2-5	TRBV4-1	NA	NA	TGCGCCAGCAGCCAAGGGTCTAGCCGGGAGACCCAGTACTTC	CASSQGSSRETQYF
TRBJ2-5	TRBV28	TRBD1	NA	TGTGCCAGCAGTTTAGCGGACAGGGCCAAAATCCAAGAGACCCAGTACTTC	CASSLADRAKIQETQYF
TRBJ2-2	TRBV5-1	NA	NA	TGCGCCAGCAGCTTGGCCAAAGGCGGAATTCTGTGGGTGACCGGGGAGCTGTTTTTT	CASSLAKGGILWVTGELFF
TRBJ2-7	TRBV6-1	NA	NA	TGTGCCAGCAGTGCCTCGGGGGCTGGCAACGAGCAGTACTTC	CASSASGAGNEQYF
TRBJ1-1	TRBV30	NA	few	TGTGCCTGGGACAAGGACAGACTGAACACTGAAGCTTTCTTT	CAWDKDRLNTEAFF
TRBJ2-1	TRBV5-1	NA	NA	TGCGCCAGTTCGGAACAAACAGGGTTGGATGAGCAGTTCTTC	CASSEQTGLDEQFF
TRBJ2-1	TRBV18	NA	NA	TGTGCCAGCTCACTCGAGGGAGTACCCTACAATGAGCAGTTCTTC	CASSLEGVPYNEQFF
TRBJ2-7	TRBV5-5	NA	NA	TGTGCCAGCAGCTTGTTCCCCTCCTACGAGCAGTACTTC	CASSLFPSYEQYF
TRBJ1-2	TRBV18	NA	NA	TGTGCCAGCTCCGCAGACAAAAACTATGGCTACACCTTC	CASSADKNYGYTF
TRBJ1-1	TRBV6-6	TRBD1	once	TGTGCCAGCAGTTCGAAATCAGGGGGCGGGGGTGAAGCTTTCTTT	CASSSKSGGGGEAFF
TRBJ2-5	TRBV11-3	TRBD2	NA	TGTGCCAGCAGCTTAGCGGGAGGGCCTGAGGAGACCCAGTACTTC	CASSLAGGPEETQYF
TRBJ2-1	TRBV7-6	NA	NA	TGTGCCAGCAGCTTAGATCTTTACAATGAGCAGTTCTTC	CASSLDLYNEQFF
TRBJ1-2	TRBV7-2	TRBD1	NA	TGTGCCAGCAGCTCCAGGGGGCGGAACTATGGCTACACCTTC	CASSSRGRNYGYTF